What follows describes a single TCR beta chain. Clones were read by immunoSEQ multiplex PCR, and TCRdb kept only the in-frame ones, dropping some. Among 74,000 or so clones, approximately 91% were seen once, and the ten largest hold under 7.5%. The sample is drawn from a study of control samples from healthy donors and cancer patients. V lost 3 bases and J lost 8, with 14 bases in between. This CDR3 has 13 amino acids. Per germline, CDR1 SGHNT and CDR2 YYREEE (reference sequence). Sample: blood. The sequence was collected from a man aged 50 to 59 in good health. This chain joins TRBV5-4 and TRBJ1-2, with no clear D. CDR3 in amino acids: CASSSPVNGGYTF. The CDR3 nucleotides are TGTGCCAGCAGCTCACCCGTGAATGGGGGCTACACCTTC.